The 22 T cell receptor beta chains in this list originate from one sample, sequenced in a study of Tregs in tolerant kidney transplant recipients (dated by TCRdb to between 2019 and 2020). The transplants used related donors with nonmyeloablative bone marrow transplantation, and mixed chimerism in the human trials was transient. The library relied on the immunoSEQ multiplex PCR assay. TCRdb took over this immuneACCESS table, retaining in-frame rearrangements with V and J assigned. Such tables are incomplete; in checked studies, under half of the missing clones stem from an unresolved V gene, and the remainder is unexplained. The sample's records list some 30,000 clones. 1.8% of the sample comes from the top ten. Sequenced here: CD4+ T cells from blood (PBMCs), sampled 24 months after the transplant. These TCRs come from a human patient who received a combined kidney and bone marrow transplant. Some T cells seen after a transplant may have their origin in the graft donor.

As concerns this clone: The CDR3 is cut off 3 residues early in the read; its end comes from the germline J gene. The J gene is TRBJ1-1, the V gene TRBV28, with D hard to call. V lost 4 bases and J 0 bases, leaving 12 bases between the germline ends. Germline CDR1 is MDHEN and CDR2 is SYDVKM. This CDR3 has 15 amino acids. CDR3 DNA, as far as it was read: TGTGCCAGCAGTTCCTCCCAGAAAATGAACACTGAA. It translates to CASSSSQKMNTE. Given in full, the CDR3 is CASSSSQKMNTEAFF.

With regard to this clone: Coverage ceases 3 residues before the CDR3 finishes, and the germline J gene fills in the end. The chain combines TRBV29-1 with TRBJ2-1; the D gene is possibly TRBD1 (6 bases). The V gene lost 2 bases and the J gene lost 1 base, with 12 bases spanning the gap. The CDR3 contains 15 residues. The germline V gene encodes CDR1 SQVTM and CDR2 ANQGSEA. The DNA read from the CDR3 is TGCAGCGTTGAACCCCCCGGACAGTCCTACAATGAG. Amino acid sequence: CSVEPPGQSYNE. The full CDR3 is CSVEPPGQSYNEQFF.

On this clone: The read comes to an end 3 residues before the CDR3 does, leaving the germline J gene to fill in the end. V and J are TRBV20-1 and TRBJ2-3, with 9 bases lining up with TRBD2. There are 14 residues in the CDR3. Unmatched junction bases numbered 8, after V lost 6 bases and J lost 4 bases. CDR1 is DFQATT, CDR2 SNEGSKA, per germline (reference sequence). The sequenced part of the CDR3 DNA is TGCAGTGCCCCCAGAGCGGGAGGATCAGATACG. It encodes CSAPRAGGSDT. Given in full, the CDR3 is CSAPRAGGSDTQYF.

Regarding this clone: Read sequence stops 3 residues before the CDR3 end, and the germline J gene provides the missing end. The chain joins TRBV20-1 to TRBJ1-5; D is perhaps TRBD1 (5 bases). V gave up 6 bases and J gave up 4 bases, with 10 bases separating them. Germline values: CDR1 DFQATT, CDR2 SNEGSKA (reference sequence). This CDR3 has 12 amino acids. The sequenced CDR3 bases are TGCAGTGCAAGGACAAGTAATCAGCCC. Residues: CSARTSNQP. The entire CDR3 is CSARTSNQPQHF.

Points on this clone: The CDR3 extends 3 residues past the end of the read, so its final part is completed from the germline J gene. The chain has TRBV14 and TRBJ2-7; 11 nucleotides match TRBD2. The CDR3 is made up of 15 amino acids. V dropped 4 bases and J dropped 3; count of bases not matched to a gene: 5. Germline V lookup: CDR1 SGHDN, CDR2 FVKESK. The CDR3 region is CASSPGTSGIYEQYF. CDR3 DNA, as far as it was read: TGTGCCAGCAGCCCTGGGACTAGCGGTATCTACGAG.

In the case of this clone: The read gets to within 3 residues of the CDR3 end, and the germline J gene fills in the rest. This chain links TRBV5-1 with TRBJ2-2; 13 positions agree with TRBD2. This CDR3 is built from 17 residues. Unmatched junction bases numbered 10, after V lost 5 bases and J lost 6 bases. Germline V gives CDR1 SGHRS, CDR2 YFSETQ. CDR3 loop: CASRLPTSGRAPGELFF. The CDR3 bases that were read are TGCGCCAGCAGATTACCTACTAGCGGGAGGGCCCCCGGGGAG.

As for this clone: The read ends 3 residues early relative to the CDR3; the germline J gene fills the gap. The J gene is TRBJ2-1, the V gene TRBV20-1; D is possibly TRBD2 (5 bases). This CDR3 is 15 amino acids long. V gave up 5 bases and J gave up 4 bases, with 18 bases separating them. CDR1 and CDR2 (germline): DFQATT, SNEGSKA (reference sequence). CDR3 sequence reads: CSAARSADLYNEQFF. CDR3 DNA, as far as it was read: TGCAGTGCTGCCCGGTCAGCGGATCTTTACAATGAG.

Comments on this clone: The read finishes 3 residues shy of the CDR3 end, and the germline J gene is used to complete it. The chain has TRBV11-2 and TRBJ2-7; D remains unclear. Trimming cost V 7 bases and J 3 bases, with 16 bases left between them. Per the germline V gene, CDR1 is SGHAT and CDR2 is FQNNGV. There are 14 residues in the CDR3. The sequenced part of the CDR3 DNA is TGTGCCAGCAAAAAGTCGAATGCGCACTACGAG. Its translation: CASKKSNAHYE. The entire CDR3 reads CASKKSNAHYEQYF.

Turning to this clone: Read sequence stops 3 residues before the CDR3 end, and the germline J gene provides the missing end. V is TRBV5-6 and J is TRBJ2-1, with D maybe TRBD1 (6 bases). The CDR3 loop spans 15 amino acids. The ends were cut back, 4 bases at V and 6 bases at J, with 17 bases in the middle. Per the germline V gene, CDR1 is SGHDT and CDR2 is YYEEEE. The CDR3 reads CASSPRPTGINEQFF. The CDR3 bases that were read are TGTGCCAGCAGCCCCCGGCCTACAGGGATCAATGAG.

A word on this clone: The missing CDR3 end, 3 residues past where the read stops, is filled in from the germline J gene. The gene calls are TRBV5-5 and TRBJ1-3, with D possibly being TRBD1 (6 bases). Germline lookup yields CDR1 SGHKS and CDR2 YYEKEE (reference sequence). The germline V and J ends were trimmed by 4 bases and 3 bases, with 11 bases remaining between them. This CDR3 is built from 14 residues. The CDR3 bases that were read are TGTGCCAGCAGCACCGGGGGGCTTGGAAACACC. Protein sequence: CASSTGGLGNT. The full CDR3 is CASSTGGLGNTIYF. The variable domain in full, with the rest retrieved from reference TRBV5-5 and TRBJ1-3, is DAGVTQSPTHLIKTRGQQVTLRCSPISGHKSVSWYQQVLGQGPQFIFQYYEKEERGRGNFPDRFSARQFPNYSSELNVNALLLGDSALYLCASSTGGLGNTIYFGEGSWLTVV.

Regarding this clone: The read ends 3 residues early relative to the CDR3; the germline J gene fills the gap. This chain links TRBV30 with TRBJ2-3; tentatively, D is TRBD1 (6 bases). Germline lookup yields CDR1 GTSNPN and CDR2 SVGIG (reference sequence). Deletions cut 1 base from V and 7 bases from J, with 9 bases between. The CDR3 has 12 residues. Partial CDR3 DNA: TGTGCCTGGAGTGCAGGGGCCAATACG. Amino acid sequence: CAWSAGANT. The whole CDR3 sequence reads CAWSAGANTQYF.

As concerns this clone: The read ends 3 residues early relative to the CDR3; the germline J gene fills the gap. The rearrangement uses TRBV30 and TRBJ2-5; 8 nucleotides line up with TRBD1. Trimming removed 5 bases from V and 4 bases from J; junction bases left unmatched: 12. Germline loops: CDR1 GTSNPN, CDR2 SVGIG (reference sequence). The CDR3 has 15 residues. CDR3 bases read: TGTGCCTGGCGCCCAGACAGGGGTCTAAGAGAGACC. Translating it yields CAWRPDRGLRET. The full CDR3 reads CAWRPDRGLRETQYF.

As to this clone: Read sequence stops 3 residues before the CDR3 end, and the germline J gene provides the missing end. The chain recombines TRBV10-1 with TRBJ2-7, with TRBD2 matching 11 bases. With 3 bases clipped from V and 4 bases from J, the junction kept 2 bases outside the gene matches. This CDR3 comprises 14 residues. Per germline, CDR1 WNHNN and CDR2 SYGVQD (reference sequence). The CDR3 loop reads CASSDASGGYEQYF. The sequenced part of the CDR3 DNA is TGCGCCAGCAGTGACGCTAGCGGGGGGTACGAG.

The part of the CDR3 DNA that was read is TGTGCCAGTAGTACACACGTACAGGGTGCGGAG. This gives the protein CASSTHVQGAE. The CDR3 reads in full as CASSTHVQGAELFF. V usage is TRBV19 and J usage is TRBJ2-2; D is possibly TRBD1 (6 bases). The read is 3 residues too short to cover the CDR3 end, so that end is filled in from the germline J gene. Germline loops: CDR1 LNHDA, CDR2 SQIVND (reference sequence). There are 14 residues in the CDR3. V lost 4 bases to trimming and J lost 10 bases, with 16 bases between them.

In the case of this clone: Sequencing ends 3 residues short of the CDR3 end; the germline J gene provides the rest. The V gene is TRBV23-1, the J gene TRBJ2-1; D is possibly TRBD2 (6 bases). TRBV23-1 is recorded as an ORF, its role being uncertain. The CDR3 covers 16 residues. The V end was cut by 0 bases, the J end by 0 bases, with 9 bases between. CDR3 loop: CASSQSSGYSYNEQFF. The part of the CDR3 DNA that was read is TGCGCCAGCAGTCAATCCAGCGGGTACTCCTACAATGAG.

As concerns this clone: The read stops 3 residues short of the end of the CDR3; the missing end is completed from the germline J gene. This chain connects TRBV18 to TRBJ1-2, with D tentatively TRBD1 (5 bases). The germline V and J ends were trimmed by 6 bases and 4 bases, with 12 bases remaining between them. This CDR3 spans 13 amino acids. The germline gives CDR1 KGHSH, CDR2 LQKENI. Partial CDR3 DNA: TGTGCCAGCTCGTCAGGGTTTGGCTATGGC. Translated, it gives CASSSGFGYG. The whole CDR3 reads CASSSGFGYGYTF.

Details on this clone: At one end, the junction sequence differs from germline, possibly due to a read error. The CDR3 sequence is CASSPGLAENTGELFF. The sequenced CDR3 bases are TGCGCCAGCAGCCCCGGACTAGCGGAAAACACCGGGGAG. This chain links TRBV4-2 with TRBJ2-2, with 10 bases that match TRBD2. The read terminates 3 residues ahead of where the CDR3 ends, so the germline J gene completes it. The CDR3 is 16 residues long. Germline-derived CDR1 and CDR2 are LGHNA and YNFKEQ.

Concerning this clone itself: Read coverage stops 3 residues before the CDR3 terminus; the germline J gene supplies the remainder. The chain has TRBV30 and TRBJ2-1, with TRBD1 matching over 7 bases. The CDR3 length is 13 residues. CDR1 GTSNPN and CDR2 SVGIG come from the germline V gene (reference sequence). V trimming: 8 bases; J trimming: 5 bases; junction bases outside the gene matches: 9. The CDR3 protein is CALEVGQNNEQFF. Partial CDR3 DNA: TGTGCCCTGGAAGTGGGACAGAACAATGAG.

Concerning this clone: The read terminates 3 residues before the CDR3 end, so the remaining end is supplied by the germline J gene. The rearrangement joins TRBV5-1 to TRBJ1-2; 7 nucleotides agree with TRBD1. Germline V CDR1 and CDR2: SGHRS, YFSETQ. Trimming at V came to 0 bases and at J to 0 bases, leaving 2 bases not matched to a gene. The CDR3 is made up of 15 amino acids. The covered CDR3 bases are TGCGCCAGCAGCTTGGCCGGGACAGCTAACTATGGC. Protein: CASSLAGTANYG. The complete CDR3 reads CASSLAGTANYGYTF.

Points on this clone: The CDR3 end falls 3 residues outside the read, so it is completed with the germline J gene. This rearrangement joins TRBV5-1 to TRBJ2-3, with TRBD2 matching over 10 bases. The germline CDR1 and CDR2 sequences are SGHRS and YFSETQ. This CDR3 is built from 16 residues. The trim removed 0 bases at V and 1 base at J, leaving 2 bases unmatched. The CDR3: CASSLGTSGGTDTQYF. Incomplete CDR3 DNA: TGCGCCAGCAGCTTGGGTACTAGCGGGGGCACAGATACG.

A word on this clone: The read ends 3 residues early relative to the CDR3; the germline J gene fills the gap. V usage is TRBV29-1 and J usage is TRBJ2-7; the match to TRBD2 covers 11 bases. V lost 1 base to trimming and J lost 4 bases; unmatched junction nucleotides: 9. CDR3 length equals 16 residues. CDR1 and CDR2 (germline): SQVTM, ANQGSEA. Incomplete CDR3 DNA: TGCAGCGTTGAAGGGGGAACTCTAGCGGGAGGATACGAG. Amino acids: CSVEGGTLAGGYE. The whole CDR3 sequence is CSVEGGTLAGGYEQYF.

Points on this clone: The CDR3 goes on 3 residues after the read ends, and that part is filled in from the germline J gene. The rearrangement joins TRBV13 to TRBJ2-5; D remains ambiguous. The V and J ends lost 0 bases and 2 bases respectively, with 7 bases between them. The CDR3 covers 14 residues. Germline V CDR1 and CDR2: PRHDT, FYEKMQ (reference sequence). The CDR3 spells CASSLGQQQETQYF. CDR3 DNA (partial): TGTGCCAGCAGCTTAGGACAGCAACAAGAGACC.